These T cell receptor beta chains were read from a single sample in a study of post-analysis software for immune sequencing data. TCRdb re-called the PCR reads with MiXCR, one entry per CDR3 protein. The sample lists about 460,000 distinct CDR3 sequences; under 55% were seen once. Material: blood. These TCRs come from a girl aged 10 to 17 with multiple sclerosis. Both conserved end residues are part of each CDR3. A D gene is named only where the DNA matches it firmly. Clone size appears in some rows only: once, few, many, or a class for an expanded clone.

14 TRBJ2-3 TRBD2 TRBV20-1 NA CSARDAGRVDTQYF TGCAGTGCTAGGGACGCAGGGAGGGTAGATACGCAGTATTTT
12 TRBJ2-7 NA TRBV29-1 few CSGTGTQYEQYF TGCAGCGGGACCGGGACACAGTACGAGCAGTACTTC
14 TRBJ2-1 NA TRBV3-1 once CASSQGRVYNEQFF TGTGCCAGCAGCCAGGGGCGCGTTTACAATGAGCAGTTCTTC
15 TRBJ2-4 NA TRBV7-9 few CASSLKGVRGAERYF TGTGCCAGCAGCTTAAAAGGGGTCAGGGGAGCAGAGCGGTACTTC
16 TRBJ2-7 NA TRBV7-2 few CASSLEPPKISYEQYF TGTGCCAGCAGCTTAGAGCCACCCAAGATCTCCTACGAGCAGTACTTC
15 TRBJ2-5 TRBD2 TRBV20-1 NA CSARRRTSAEGTQYF TGCAGTGCTAGACGGAGGACTAGCGCCGAGGGGACCCAGTACTTC
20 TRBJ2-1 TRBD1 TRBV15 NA CATSRPRQGAEFSSYNEQFF TGTGCCACCAGCAGACCCCGACAGGGGGCCGAATTTAGCTCCTACAATGAGCAGTTCTTC
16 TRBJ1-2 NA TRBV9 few CASSPHQVIANYGYTF TGTGCCAGCAGCCCCCATCAGGTGATAGCTAACTATGGCTACACCTTC
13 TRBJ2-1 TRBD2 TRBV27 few CASLSGRSNEQFF TGTGCCAGCCTGAGCGGGAGATCAAATGAGCAGTTCTTC
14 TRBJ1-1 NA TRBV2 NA CASSEGNLADEAFF TGTGCCAGCAGTGAGGGGAATCTGGCGGATGAAGCTTTCTTT
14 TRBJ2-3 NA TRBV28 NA CASRLDTRTDTQYF TGTGCCAGCAGATTAGACACCCGCACAGATACGCAGTATTTT
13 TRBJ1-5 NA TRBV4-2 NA CASSQTDRQVQHF TGTGCCAGCAGCCAGACGGATAGACAGGTACAGCATTTT
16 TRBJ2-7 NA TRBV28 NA CASSHRSWGAPGEQYF TGTGCCAGCAGCCACCGTTCCTGGGGCGCCCCAGGCGAGCAGTACTTC
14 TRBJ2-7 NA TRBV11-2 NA CASSLVHGSDEQYF TGTGCCAGCAGCTTAGTACACGGCTCTGACGAGCAGTACTTC
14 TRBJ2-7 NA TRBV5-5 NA CASNPTEGSYEQYF TGTGCCAGCAACCCGACAGAGGGCTCCTACGAGCAGTACTTC
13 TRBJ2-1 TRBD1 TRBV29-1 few CSGDRGPYNEQFF TGCAGCGGGGACAGGGGGCCCTACAATGAGCAGTTCTTC
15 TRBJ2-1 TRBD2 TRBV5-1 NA CASRIAGLDYNEQFF TGCGCCTCCAGAATAGCGGGCCTCGACTACAATGAGCAGTTCTTC
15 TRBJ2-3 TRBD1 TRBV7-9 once CASSDRDRGLDAQYF TGTGCCAGCAGCGACCGGGACAGGGGGCTAGATGCGCAGTATTTT
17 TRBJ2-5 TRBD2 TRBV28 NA CASSLWVAGGPQETQYF TGTGCCAGCAGTTTATGGGTAGCGGGAGGCCCTCAAGAGACCCAGTACTTC
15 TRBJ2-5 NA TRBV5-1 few CASSWGYGLGREQYF TGCGCCAGCAGCTGGGGGTATGGTTTGGGCCGGGAGCAGTACTTC
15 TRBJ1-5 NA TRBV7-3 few CASSLTGGGDQPQHF TGTGCCAGCAGCCTGACGGGGGGTGGTGATCAGCCCCAGCATTTT
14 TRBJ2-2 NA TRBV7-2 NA CASSLEQGTGELFF TGTGCCAGCAGCTTAGAACAGGGCACCGGGGAGCTGTTTTTT
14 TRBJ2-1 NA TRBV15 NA CATSSPGGYNEQFF TGTGCCACCAGCAGCCCTGGAGGGTACAATGAGCAGTTCTTC
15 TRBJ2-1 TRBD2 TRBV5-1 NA CASSVLAGEINEQFF TGCGCCAGCAGCGTTCTAGCGGGAGAGATCAATGAGCAGTTCTTC
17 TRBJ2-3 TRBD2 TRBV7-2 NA CASRLRGLAMMADTQYF TGTGCCAGCAGACTCCGAGGACTAGCGATGATGGCAGATACGCAGTATTTT
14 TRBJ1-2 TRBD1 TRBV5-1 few CASSSGTGDYGYTF TGCGCCAGCAGTTCCGGGACAGGGGACTATGGCTACACCTTC
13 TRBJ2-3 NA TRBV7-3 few CASSSYGTDTQYF TGTGCCAGCAGCTCCTACGGCACAGATACGCAGTATTTT
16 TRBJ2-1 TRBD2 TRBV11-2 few CASSLSGTSGRAEQFF TGTGCCAGCAGCTTAAGCGGGACTAGCGGGAGGGCTGAGCAGTTCTTC
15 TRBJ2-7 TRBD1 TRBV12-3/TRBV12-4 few CASSLRGQGVYEQYF TGTGCCAGCAGTTTACGGGGACAGGGTGTGTACGAGCAGTACTTC
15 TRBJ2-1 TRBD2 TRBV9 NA CASSVGAGELNEQFF TGTGCCAGCAGCGTAGGCGCGGGAGAATTAAATGAGCAGTTCTTC
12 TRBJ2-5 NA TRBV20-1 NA CSARVGNNEQYF TGCAGTGCTAGAGTAGGGAACAATGAGCAGTACTTC
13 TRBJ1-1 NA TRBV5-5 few CASSLDRDTEAFF TGTGCCAGCAGCTTGGATAGGGACACTGAAGCTTTCTTT
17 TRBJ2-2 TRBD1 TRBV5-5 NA CASSYLPGQGGTGELFF TGTGCCAGCAGCTATCTGCCGGGACAGGGAGGAACCGGGGAGCTGTTTTTT
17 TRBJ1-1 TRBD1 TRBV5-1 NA CASSPRGRNSPNTEAFF TGCGCCAGCAGCCCCAGGGGGCGCAATTCGCCGAACACTGAAGCTTTCTTT
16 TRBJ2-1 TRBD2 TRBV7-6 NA CASSSQSGSSYNEQFF TGTGCCAGCAGCTCCCAAAGCGGGAGCTCCTACAATGAGCAGTTCTTC
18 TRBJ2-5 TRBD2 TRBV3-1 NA CASSRGQRTSGSMDEQYF TGTGCCAGCAGCCGGGGACAGAGAACTAGCGGGAGTATGGATGAGCAGTACTTC
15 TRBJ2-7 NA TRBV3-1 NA CASSPAAGRKDEQYF TGTGCCAGCAGCCCTGCGGCAGGGAGGAAGGACGAGCAGTACTTC
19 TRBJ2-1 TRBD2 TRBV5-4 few CASSFTSILTSRFDNEQFF TGTGCCAGCAGCTTTACCTCCATACTGACTAGCAGATTCGACAATGAGCAGTTCTTC
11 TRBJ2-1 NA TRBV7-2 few CASSLEIEQFF TGTGCCAGCAGCTTAGAGATTGAGCAGTTCTTC
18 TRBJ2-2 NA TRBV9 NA CASSPQTGSPGDTGELFF TGTGCCAGCAGCCCTCAGACAGGTTCCCCCGGGGACACCGGGGAGCTGTTTTTT
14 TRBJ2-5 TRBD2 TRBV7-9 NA CASSSSGPAGEQYF TGTGCCAGCAGCTCTTCGGGGCCCGCGGGAGAGCAGTACTTC
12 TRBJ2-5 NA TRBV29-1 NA CSVTGVEETQYF TGCAGCGTTACGGGTGTGGAAGAGACCCAGTACTTC
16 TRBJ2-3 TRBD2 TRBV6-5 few CASTTRAGVRTDTQYF TGTGCCAGCACCACACGAGCGGGAGTTCGGACAGATACGCAGTATTTT
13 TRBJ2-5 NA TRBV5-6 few CASSWEVEETQYF TGTGCCAGCAGCTGGGAGGTCGAAGAGACCCAGTACTTC
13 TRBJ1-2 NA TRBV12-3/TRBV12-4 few CASSFGLLYGYTF TGTGCCAGCAGTTTCGGGCTTCTCTATGGCTACACCTTC
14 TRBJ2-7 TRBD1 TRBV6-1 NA CASSIRGLSYEQYF TGTGCCAGCAGCATCAGGGGGCTCTCCTACGAGCAGTACTTC
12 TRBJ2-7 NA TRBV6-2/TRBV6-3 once CAGSYWAYEQYF TGTGCCGGCAGTTACTGGGCCTACGAGCAGTACTTC
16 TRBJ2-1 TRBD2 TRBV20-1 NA CSATGLAGGGYNEQFF TGCAGTGCGACGGGACTAGCGGGAGGTGGTTACAATGAGCAGTTCTTC
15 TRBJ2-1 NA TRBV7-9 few CASSFVERHYNEQFF TGTGCCAGCAGCTTTGTTGAGCGGCACTACAATGAGCAGTTCTTC
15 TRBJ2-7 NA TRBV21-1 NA CASSAHSGVSYEQYF TGTGCCAGCAGCGCACATAGCGGGGTCTCCTACGAGCAGTACTTC